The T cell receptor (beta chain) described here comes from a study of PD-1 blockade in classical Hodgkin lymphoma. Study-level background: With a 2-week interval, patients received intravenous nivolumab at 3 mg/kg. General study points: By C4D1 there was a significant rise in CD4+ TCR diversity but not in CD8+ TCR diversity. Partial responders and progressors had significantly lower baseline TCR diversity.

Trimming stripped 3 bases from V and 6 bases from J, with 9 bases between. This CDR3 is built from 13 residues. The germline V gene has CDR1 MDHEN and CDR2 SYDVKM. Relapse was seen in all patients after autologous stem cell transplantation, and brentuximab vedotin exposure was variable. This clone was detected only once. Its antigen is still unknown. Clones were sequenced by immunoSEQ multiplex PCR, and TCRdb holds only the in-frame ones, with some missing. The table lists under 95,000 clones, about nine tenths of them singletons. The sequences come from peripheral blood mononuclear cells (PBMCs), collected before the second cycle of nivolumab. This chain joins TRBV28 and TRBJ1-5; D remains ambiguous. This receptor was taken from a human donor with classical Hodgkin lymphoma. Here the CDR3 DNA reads TGTGCCAGCAGTTTTAGAGGAGGTCAGCCCCAGCATTTT. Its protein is CASSFRGGQPQHF.